A single sample gave rise to the 30 T cell receptor beta chains below, sequenced in a study of cytomegalovirus exposure and HLA in healthy donors. Primers included in the PCR were 60 Vbeta and 13 Jbeta primers. Data came from immunoSEQ multiplex PCR; TCRdb stores just in-frame clones and leaves some out. Here the sample spans 110,000 or so clones, 70% to 80% being singletons. Source material: PBMCs. The receptors shown here come from a woman in her thirties in good health and CMV-seropositive.

V gene TRBV27 combines with J gene TRBJ2-7; TRBD1 is a possible D gene (5 bases). The CDR3 has 14 amino acids. V lost 3 bases to trimming and J lost 3 bases, with 12 bases between them. Germline loops: CDR1 MNHEY, CDR2 SMNVEV (reference sequence). The CDR3 reads CASSFKDNYYEQYF. In DNA, the CDR3 is TGTGCCAGCAGTTTTAAGGACAACTACTACGAGCAGTACTTC.

The V call is TRBV5-6, the J call TRBJ2-2; possibly TRBD2 for D (5 bases). Deletions cut 4 bases from V and 2 bases from J, with 15 bases between. Per the germline V gene, CDR1 is SGHDT and CDR2 is YYEEEE. The CDR3 is made up of 16 amino acids. This chain's CDR3 is CASSRTGYFNTGELFF. The CDR3 DNA reads TGTGCCAGCAGCCGAACGGGATATTTTAACACCGGGGAGCTGTTTTTT.

The chain employs TRBV18 and TRBJ1-2; TRBD1 agrees at 10 bases. CDR3 length equals 15 residues. Germline lookup yields CDR1 KGHSH and CDR2 LQKENI. With 3 bases clipped from V and 2 bases from J, the junction kept 3 bases outside the gene matches. CDR3 DNA sequence: TGTGCCAGCTCACCTCGGACAGGGGGGAACTATGGCTACACCTTC. It yields the protein CASSPRTGGNYGYTF.

The chain uses TRBV18 and TRBJ2-7; tentatively, D is TRBD2 (5 bases). Trimming stripped 1 base from V and 3 bases from J, with 16 bases between. CDR1 KGHSH and CDR2 LQKENI come from the germline V gene. The CDR3 contains 16 residues. The DNA of the CDR3 is TGTGCCAGCTCACCACGAGGGTTTAACGGGAACTACGAGCAGTACTTC. This sequence encodes CASSPRGFNGNYEQYF.

The V and J genes are TRBV5-1 and TRBJ2-5; tentatively, D is TRBD2 (6 bases). Germline CDR1 SGHRS, CDR2 YFSETQ. The CDR3 covers 16 residues. The V gene lost 0 bases and the J gene lost 1 base, with 13 bases spanning the gap. The CDR3 bases are TGCGCCAGCAGCTTGGTTTCCGGGAGAGGCCAAGAGACCCAGTACTTC. It specifies CASSLVSGRGQETQYF.

The chain joins TRBV12-5 to TRBJ1-2; no definite D call. V shed 0 bases and J shed 3 bases, with 11 bases lying between them. The length of the CDR3 is 15 residues. Germline V gives CDR1 LGHNT, CDR2 FRNRAP. Written as DNA, the CDR3 is TGTGCTAGTGGTTTGGTCCCAGCCCGGGACTATGGCTACACCTTC. Its translation is CASGLVPARDYGYTF.

This clone was found once. The J gene is TRBJ2-3, the V gene TRBV11-2; TRBD2 matches 8 bases. The CDR3 extends over 16 amino acids. Germline assignment: CDR1 SGHAT and CDR2 FQNNGV. Trimming at V came to 6 bases and at J to 2 bases, leaving 10 bases not matched to a gene. The CDR3: CASSSPGGGYTDTQYF. The CDR3 DNA sequence: TGTGCCAGCAGTTCGCCAGGCGGGGGGTACACAGATACGCAGTATTTT.

This clone was picked up a small number of times. The genes are TRBV7-9 and TRBJ2-1; the D is unclear. V was clipped by 4 bases and J by 4 bases, with 14 bases between them. Germline V gene lookup returns CDR1 SEHNR and CDR2 FQNEAQ (reference sequence). The CDR3 is 15 residues long. The CDR3 sequence: CASSSAHYLYNEQFF. CDR3 bases: TGTGCCAGCAGCTCTGCGCACTACCTTTACAATGAGCAGTTCTTC.

This clone was seen a few times. This rearrangement joins TRBV19 to TRBJ2-1, with D perhaps matching TRBD1 (6 bases). The ends were cut back, 5 bases at V and 7 bases at J, with 21 bases in the middle. This CDR3 has 16 amino acids. Looked up from germline, CDR1 is LNHDA and CDR2 is SQIVND (reference sequence). CDR3 amino acids: CASSFVTGLMGNEQFF. The CDR3 DNA sequence: TGTGCCAGTAGTTTCGTGACAGGTCTTATGGGGAATGAGCAGTTCTTC.

The chain employs TRBV7-2 and TRBJ1-2, with D tentatively TRBD1 (6 bases). The germline V gene encodes CDR1 SGHTA and CDR2 FQGNSA. Trimming shortened V by 0 bases and J by 4 bases, and 12 bases separated the two germline ends. This CDR3 spans 15 amino acids. CDR3 loop: CASSLADSYLYGYTF. CDR3 DNA: TGTGCCAGCAGCTTAGCGGACAGCTATCTCTATGGCTACACCTTC.

V gene TRBV2 combines with J gene TRBJ2-5; weak D call: TRBD2 (6 bases). The tail of the sequence fits TRBJ2-7 better, so the J call may be wrong. The CDR3 extends over 14 amino acids. The germline CDR1 and CDR2 sequences are SNHLY and FYNNEI. CDR3 nucleotides: TGTGCCAGCAGTGAAAAATTGGGGGGAGACGAGCAGTACTTC. It yields the protein CASSEKLGGDEQYF.

This chain joins TRBV28 and TRBJ2-7, with TRBD1 matching 9 bases. CDR1 and CDR2 from the germline V gene are MDHEN and SYDVKM. This CDR3 comprises 14 residues. The V gene end was trimmed by 6 bases and the J gene end by 1 base; junction bases not matched to a gene: 4. The DNA of the CDR3 is TGTGCCAGCAGCGGGACAGGGAGTTCCTACGAGCAGTACTTC. Translating gives CASSGTGSSYEQYF.

The chain couples TRBV13 to TRBJ1-5; the D is unclear. V dropped 0 bases and J dropped 0 bases, with 12 bases sitting between them. The CDR3 is 17 amino acids. Germline V CDR1 and CDR2: PRHDT, FYEKMQ (reference sequence). The CDR3 reads CASSLGQIGDSNQPQHF. The CDR3 DNA reads as TGTGCCAGCAGCTTAGGACAGATCGGGGATAGCAATCAGCCCCAGCATTTT.

The V gene is TRBV4-1, the J gene TRBJ1-4; possibly TRBD1 for D (6 bases). V dropped 1 base and J dropped 5 bases, with 11 bases sitting between them. CDR1 MGHRA and CDR2 YSYEKL come from the germline V gene. The CDR3 consists of 15 residues. The CDR3 DNA reads as TGCGCCAGCAGCCAAGTGGGGGGGCCAAATGAAAAACTGTTTTTT. This translates into CASSQVGGPNEKLFF.

The gene calls are TRBV6-6 and TRBJ2-5; 10 bases match TRBD2. The J call may be incorrect, as the DNA end agrees better with TRBJ2-7. The CDR3 has 15 amino acids. Germline V CDR1 and CDR2: MNHNY, SVGAGI (reference sequence). The CDR3 coding sequence is TGTGCCAGCAGGGCCGTAGCGGGAGGATTCTACGAGCAGTACTTC. As protein: CASRAVAGGFYEQYF.

The V and J genes are TRBV6-5 and TRBJ2-7; a weak D match, TRBD2 (7 bases). V shed 0 bases and J shed 4 bases, with 16 bases lying between them. This CDR3 comprises 16 residues. CDR1 and CDR2 (germline): MNHEY, SVGAGI. The CDR3 bases are TGTGCCAGCAGTTACTCGATCGGCGGGGGCGCATACGAGCAGTACTTC. Protein: CASSYSIGGGAYEQYF.

V is TRBV12-5 and J is TRBJ1-1; a possible D gene is TRBD1 (5 bases). V lost 7 bases, J lost 8 bases, and 11 bases lay in between. This CDR3 has 11 residues. Germline loops: CDR1 LGHNT, CDR2 FRNRAP. The CDR3 region has the DNA TGTGCTAGTGCTCCAGGGTCGGAAGCTTTCTTT. Its protein product is CASAPGSEAFF. Full variable domain (outside the CDR3, taken from reference TRBV12-5 and TRBJ1-1): DARVTQTPRHKVTEMGQEVTMRCQPILGHNTVFWYRQTMMQGLELLAYFRNRAPLDDSGMPKDRFSAEMPDATLATLKIQPSEPRDSAVYFCASAPGSEAFFGQGTRLTVV.

The V and J genes are TRBV9 and TRBJ2-2; D perhaps matches TRBD1 (6 bases). The germline V gene has CDR1 SGDLS and CDR2 YYNGEE. Trimming shortened V by 4 bases and J by 4 bases, and 11 bases separated the two germline ends. The CDR3 is 14 residues long. The CDR3: CASSIQGGTGELFF. CDR3 sequence (DNA): TGTGCCAGCAGCATACAGGGTGGCACCGGGGAGCTGTTTTTT.

The rearrangement joins TRBV19 to TRBJ1-1; 7 bases fit TRBD1. Germline CDR1 and CDR2: LNHDA and SQIVND (reference sequence). V shed 8 bases and J 4 bases; nucleotides not matched to a gene: 7. The CDR3 totals 13 residues. The CDR3 reads CASRPTGATEAFF. In nucleotides, the CDR3 is TGTGCCAGTCGACCTACAGGGGCCACTGAAGCTTTCTTT.

The V and J genes are TRBV9 and TRBJ1-2; D is perhaps TRBD1 (6 bases). This CDR3 comprises 14 residues. Deletions cut 0 bases from V and 2 bases from J, with 8 bases between. The V gene's germline CDR1 is SGDLS and CDR2 YYNGEE. This chain's CDR3 is CASSVEGHNYGYTF. The CDR3 DNA reads TGTGCCAGCAGCGTAGAGGGACACAACTATGGCTACACCTTC.

V usage is TRBV11-1 and J usage is TRBJ1-2, with TRBD1 matching 7 bases. Germline V gene sequence: CDR1 SGHAT, CDR2 FQDESV (reference sequence). J gave up 5 bases and V 5 bases, and 8 bases lay outside the gene matches. The CDR3 contains 14 residues. CDR3 residues: CASSQGTALYGYTF. The DNA of the CDR3 is TGTGCCAGCAGCCAAGGGACAGCGCTATATGGCTACACCTTC.

The chain is built from TRBV7-9 and TRBJ2-7; D gene unclear. Trimming took off 4 bases at V and 2 bases at J, with 3 bases between the two ends. The CDR3 extends over 11 amino acids. The germline gives CDR1 SEHNR, CDR2 FQNEAQ (reference sequence). CDR3 DNA sequence: TGTGCCAGCAGCTACACCTACGAGCAGTACTTC. Protein product: CASSYTYEQYF.

The V call is TRBV11-3, the J call TRBJ1-1, with D hard to call. V was cut by 0 bases and J by 6 bases, with 11 bases left in between. The CDR3 is made up of 14 amino acids. Germline lookup yields CDR1 SGHNT and CDR2 YENEEA. This chain's CDR3 is CASSLDQVKPEAFF. The CDR3 nucleotides are TGTGCCAGCAGCTTAGATCAAGTAAAGCCTGAAGCTTTCTTT.

This clone was recorded once. The chain is built from TRBV27 and TRBJ2-6; D might be TRBD1 (7 bases). The CDR3 contains 17 residues. Trimming cost V 4 bases and J 8 bases, with 21 bases left between them. The germline V gene has CDR1 MNHEY and CDR2 SMNVEV (reference sequence). The CDR3 DNA sequence: TGTGCCAGCAGTTCCCTGGGGGGAAAACAGGGGACCAACGTCCTGACTTTC. It codes for CASSSLGGKQGTNVLTF.

This clone was observed a single time. The chain is built from TRBV19 and TRBJ2-2, with 8 bases that match TRBD2. Trimming at V came to 6 bases and at J to 7 bases, leaving 4 bases not matched to a gene. The CDR3 runs 13 residues. The germline V gene encodes CDR1 LNHDA and CDR2 SQIVND (reference sequence). CDR3 loop: CASRSSGYGELFF. The CDR3 nucleotides read TGTGCCAGTAGGTCTAGCGGGTACGGGGAGCTGTTTTTT.

This clone was seen only a few times. The chain recombines TRBV2 with TRBJ1-2; tentative D call: TRBD1 (5 bases). Trimming removed 5 bases from V and 3 bases from J, with 19 bases in between. CDR1 is SNHLY, CDR2 FYNNEI, per germline. This CDR3 is 16 amino acids long. DNA of the CDR3: TGTGCCAGCAGTAGGGGTGGAATAAGAAGAGACTATGGCTACACCTTC. It yields the protein CASSRGGIRRDYGYTF. Full variable domain (missing parts from reference TRBV2 and TRBJ1-2): EPEVTQTPSHQVTQMGQEVILRCVPISNHLYFYWYRQILGQKVEFLVSFYNNEISEKSEIFDDQFSVERPDGSNFTLKIRSTKLEDSAMYFCASSRGGIRRDYGYTFGSGTRLTVV.

The chain employs TRBV9 and TRBJ1-1; D gene ambiguous. The CDR3 contains 13 residues. Germline lookup yields CDR1 SGDLS and CDR2 YYNGEE. V shed 2 bases and J shed 4 bases, with 9 bases lying between them. CDR3 in DNA: TGTGCCAGCAGCGTCCAAGAGAGCACTGAAGCTTTCTTT. Translating gives CASSVQESTEAFF.

The J gene is TRBJ2-2, the V gene TRBV7-3; D may be TRBD1 (6 bases). Between the trimmed V and J ends, which lost 5 bases and 5 bases, there was a span of 15 bases. CDR3 length: 15 residues. Germline V gene data show CDR1 as SGHTA and CDR2 as FQGTGA. CDR3: CASSETGPTTGELFF. The CDR3 DNA reads as TGTGCCAGCAGCGAAACAGGGCCTACTACCGGGGAGCTGTTTTTT.

The chain joins TRBV30 to TRBJ1-6, with a possible D match to TRBD1 (5 bases). Germline lookup yields CDR1 GTSNPN and CDR2 SVGIG (reference sequence). The CDR3 has 13 amino acids. V shed 4 bases and J shed 7 bases, with 11 bases lying between them. The CDR3 DNA reads as TGTGCCTGGAATTCCAGGGTCAATTCACCCCTCCACTTT. This sequence encodes CAWNSRVNSPLHF.

The chain joins TRBV11-2 to TRBJ2-6; D uncertain. The CDR3 totals 14 residues. The ends were cut back, 8 bases at V and 0 bases at J, with 8 bases in the middle. CDR1 is SGHAT and CDR2 is FQNNGV in the germline V gene. CDR3 DNA: TGTGCCAGCGTTAGCTTCTCTGGGGCCAACGTCCTGACTTTC. Translated: CASVSFSGANVLTF.